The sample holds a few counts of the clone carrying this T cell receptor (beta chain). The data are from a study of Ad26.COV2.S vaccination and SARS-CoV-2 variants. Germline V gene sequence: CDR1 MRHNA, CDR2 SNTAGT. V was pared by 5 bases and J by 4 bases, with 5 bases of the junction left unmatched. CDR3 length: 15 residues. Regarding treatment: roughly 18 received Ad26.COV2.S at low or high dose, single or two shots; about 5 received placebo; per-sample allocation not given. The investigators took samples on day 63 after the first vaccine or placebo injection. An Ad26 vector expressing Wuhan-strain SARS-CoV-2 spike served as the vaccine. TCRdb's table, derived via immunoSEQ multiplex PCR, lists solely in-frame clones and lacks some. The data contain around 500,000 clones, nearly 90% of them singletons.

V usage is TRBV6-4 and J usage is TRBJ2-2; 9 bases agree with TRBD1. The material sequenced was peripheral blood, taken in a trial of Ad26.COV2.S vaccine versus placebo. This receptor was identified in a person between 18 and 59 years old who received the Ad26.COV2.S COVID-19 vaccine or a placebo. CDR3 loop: CASSQDRGSTGELFF. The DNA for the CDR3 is TGTGCCAGCAGTCAGGACAGGGGCTCCACCGGGGAGCTGTTTTTT.